The text below deals with one TCR beta chain. This CDR3 comprises 13 residues. The germline gives CDR1 MDHEN, CDR2 SYDVKM. The record originates from a study of blood T cells in healthy people across ages. Primed by a sample-barcoded 5' primer and a J-beta primer mix, a second PCR proceeded for roughly 7 to 12 cycles. TCRdb reprocessed the 5' RACE reads with MiXCR, giving one entry per CDR3 protein. The sample records 1.5 million or so distinct CDR3 sequences, approximately 40% being singletons. This chain connects TRBV28 to TRBJ2-4; a possible D gene is TRBD1 (6 bases). With the DNA end fitting TRBJ2-7 better, the J assignment may be wrong. The clonotype was recovered from a woman between 18 and 30 years old in good health. Specimen: blood. CDR3 in amino acids: CASKFEGAYEQYF. The CDR3 DNA reads TGTGCCAGCAAATTTGAGGGGGCCTACGAGCAGTACTTC.